The 21 T cell receptor beta chains given below trace back to one sample, sequenced in a study of T cell responses to AZD1222 COVID-19 vaccine. The method was immunoSEQ multiplex PCR; TCRdb's version includes in-frame clones alone and lacks a portion of them. The sample lists around 90,000 clones, about 90% occurring once. This sample comprised peripheral blood, obtained on day 0 of MenACWY control vaccination. The source of these receptors is an adult in good health.

This clone was counted once. The chain uses TRBV7-8 and TRBJ1-1, with a tentative D call TRBD1 (5 bases). V lost 2 bases and J 7 bases, leaving 14 bases between the germline ends. The V gene's germline CDR1 is SGHVS and CDR2 FQNEAQ. The CDR3 length is 14 residues. The CDR3 loop reads CASSLTGVGDEAFF. DNA of the CDR3: TGTGCCAGCAGCTTAACGGGGGTTGGTGATGAAGCTTTCTTT. The full variable domain, its missing parts supplied by reference TRBV7-8 and TRBJ1-1, is GAGVSQSPRYKVAKRGQDVALRCDPISGHVSLFWYQQALGQGPEFLTYFQNEAQLDKSGLPSDRFFAERPEGSVSTLKIQRTQQEDSAVYLCASSLTGVGDEAFFGQGTRLTVV.

CDR3 nucleotide sequence: TGTGCCAGCAGCTCTATAAAGGGTGCGTCGGTCGGGTCCTACAATGAGCAGTTCTTC. Amino acid sequence: CASSSIKGASVGSYNEQFF. The chain uses TRBV7-2 and TRBJ2-1; D is undetermined. The CDR3 has 19 residues. V gave up 4 bases and J gave up 1 base, with 23 bases separating them. Germline values: CDR1 SGHTA, CDR2 FQGNSA.

V is TRBV6-6 and J is TRBJ2-2; D perhaps matches TRBD1 (6 bases). The CDR3 consists of 13 residues. CDR1 and CDR2 (germline): MNHNY, SVGAGI (reference sequence). Trimming took off 5 bases at V and 6 bases at J, with 10 bases between the two ends. Here the CDR3 DNA reads TGTGCCAGCAGTGTCAGGGGACCCGGGGAGCTGTTTTTT. Encoded protein: CASSVRGPGELFF.

The V call is TRBV27, the J call TRBJ1-1; the match to TRBD1 covers 12 bases. The CDR3 runs 14 residues. Germline loops: CDR1 MNHEY, CDR2 SMNVEV (reference sequence). With V trimmed by 8 bases and J by 1 base, 2 bases remained unmatched. In DNA, the CDR3 is TGTGCCAGCCGGGACAGGGGGCGGAACACTGAAGCTTTCTTT. Protein sequence: CASRDRGRNTEAFF.

The rearrangement joins TRBV28 to TRBJ2-5; TRBD1 might be the D (5 bases). The CDR3 sequence is 14 residues long. The germline gives CDR1 MDHEN, CDR2 SYDVKM. V dropped 6 bases and J dropped 5 bases, with 16 bases sitting between them. As DNA, the CDR3 is TGTGCCAGCAGCCTACAAGGGGTCGAGGAGACCCAGTACTTC. This codes for CASSLQGVEETQYF.

V is TRBV6-2 or TRBV6-3 and J is TRBJ2-7, with 8 nucleotides matching TRBD2. V shed 5 bases and J 0 bases; nucleotides not matched to a gene: 6. CDR3 length: 15 amino acids. Germline CDR1 is MNHEY and CDR2 is SVGEGT. The CDR3 DNA follows: TGTGCCAGCAGTCCACTAGCGGAGCCCTCCTACGAGCAGTACTTC. Encoded protein: CASSPLAEPSYEQYF.

The chain employs TRBV15 and TRBJ2-7; 10 nucleotides match TRBD2. With V trimmed by 5 bases and J by 4 bases, 8 bases remained unmatched. Per germline, CDR1 LNHNV and CDR2 YYDKDF (reference sequence). This CDR3 comprises 15 residues. Here the CDR3 reads CATSGSPSGSYEQYF. CDR3 DNA sequence: TGTGCCACCAGCGGCAGTCCTAGCGGGAGTTACGAGCAGTACTTC.

The chain carries TRBV5-1 and TRBJ2-2, with 7 bases that match TRBD2. This CDR3 has 16 amino acids. V was clipped by 2 bases and J by 3 bases; unmatched bases: 7. Per germline, CDR1 SGHRS and CDR2 YFSETQ. CDR3 bases: TGCGCCAGCAGCTTCCCTCCGGGACTACACACCGGGGAGCTGTTTTTT. Its translation is CASSFPPGLHTGELFF. Using reference TRBV5-1 and TRBJ2-2 for the parts outside the CDR3, the full variable domain is KAGVTQTPRYLIKTRGQQVTLSCSPISGHRSVSWYQQTPGQGLQFLFEYFSETQRNKGNFPGRFSGRQFSNSRSEMNVSTLELGDSALYLCASSFPPGLHTGELFFGEGSRLTVL.

V and J are TRBV20-1 and TRBJ2-7, with 8 bases lining up with TRBD2. The CDR3 has 14 residues. The ends lost 3 bases at V and 2 bases at J; junction bases unmatched: 6. Germline assignment: CDR1 DFQATT and CDR2 SNEGSKA (reference sequence). CDR3 residues: CSASPSGYTYEQYF. In nucleotides, the CDR3 is TGCAGTGCTAGTCCTAGCGGGTATACCTACGAGCAGTACTTC.

V and J are TRBV19 and TRBJ1-5; 12 positions agree with TRBD1. Germline V CDR1 and CDR2: LNHDA, SQIVND (reference sequence). V shed 5 bases, J shed 2 bases, and the junction held 10 bases outside the gene matches. This CDR3 spans 18 amino acids. CDR3 sequence: CASSPGTGGSLGNQPQHF. In DNA, the CDR3 is TGTGCCAGTAGTCCCGGGACAGGGGGCTCCTTGGGCAATCAGCCCCAGCATTTT.

The chain links TRBV28 to TRBJ2-5, with D perhaps matching TRBD1 or TRBD2 (6 bases each). Trimming left V 4 bases short and J 1 base short, with 16 bases between. The V gene's germline CDR1 is MDHEN and CDR2 SYDVKM. The CDR3 extends over 16 amino acids. CDR3 nucleotides: TGTGCCAGCAGTTCGGGCGGGACACTGTTCCAAGAGACCCAGTACTTC. Its protein product is CASSSGGTLFQETQYF.

V usage is TRBV28 and J usage is TRBJ2-7; the D is unclear. The germline CDR1 and CDR2 sequences are MDHEN and SYDVKM. The length of the CDR3 is 10 residues. V was pared by 8 bases and J by 6 bases, with 8 bases between. The CDR3 loop reads CASGLGEQYF. In DNA form, the CDR3 reads TGTGCCAGCGGCCTTGGCGAGCAGTACTTC.

This chain joins TRBV13 and TRBJ2-7; TRBD1 aligns across 8 bases. Germline CDR1 reads PRHDT; CDR2 reads FYEKMQ (reference sequence). The CDR3 length is 15 residues. Trimming cost V 8 bases and J 3 bases; bases outside gene matches: 12. The CDR3 protein is CASQHRDRPIYEQYF. Written as DNA, the CDR3 is TGTGCCAGCCAACACCGGGACAGGCCTATCTACGAGCAGTACTTC.

The chain carries TRBV28 and TRBJ1-4, with D possibly matching TRBD1 (6 bases). This CDR3 has 16 residues. V shed 10 bases and J shed 8 bases, with 26 bases lying between them. Germline CDR1 and CDR2: MDHEN and SYDVKM. CDR3 sequence reads: CATLIGGLAPKEKLFF. CDR3 nucleotides: TGTGCCACCTTGATCGGGGGGCTCGCGCCCAAAGAAAAACTGTTTTTT.

The J gene is TRBJ2-5, the V gene TRBV3-1 (or the pseudogene TRBV3-2), with D perhaps TRBD2 (5 bases). Looked up from germline, CDR1 is LGHDT and CDR2 is YNNKEL (reference sequence). The CDR3 has 16 amino acids. The germline V and J ends were trimmed by 2 bases and 5 bases, with 18 bases remaining between them. CDR3: CASSQYFGVGSETQYF. CDR3 DNA: TGTGCCAGCAGCCAATATTTCGGGGTCGGTTCGGAGACCCAGTACTTC.

V is TRBV9 and J is TRBJ1-6; D is ambiguous. Germline loops: CDR1 SGDLS, CDR2 YYNGEE. V gave up 4 bases and J gave up 7 bases, with 12 bases separating them. This CDR3 comprises 14 residues. CDR3 in amino acids: CASSPRGVNSPLHF. The CDR3 bases are TGTGCCAGCAGCCCCCGCGGGGTAAATTCACCCCTCCACTTT. The full variable domain, completed using reference TRBV9 and TRBJ1-6, is DSGVTQTPKHLITATGQRVTLRCSPRSGDLSVYWYQQSLDQGLQFLIQYYNGEERAKGNILERFSAQQFPDLHSELNLSSLELGDSALYFCASSPRGVNSPLHFGNGTRLTVT.

V is TRBV19 and J is TRBJ1-4, with a possible D match to TRBD1 (6 bases). CDR3 length: 15 residues. Germline V CDR1 and CDR2: LNHDA, SQIVND (reference sequence). Trimming took off 10 bases at V and 2 bases at J, with 17 bases between the two ends. CDR3 amino acids: CATRGRVWTNEKLFF. The CDR3 DNA is TGTGCCACCAGGGGCAGGGTGTGGACTAATGAAAAACTGTTTTTT.

J is TRBJ1-4 and V is TRBV28; 8 bases agree with TRBD1. The germline V gene has CDR1 MDHEN and CDR2 SYDVKM. The CDR3 sequence is 13 residues long. V trimming: 10 bases; J trimming: 8 bases; junction bases outside the gene matches: 9. Written as DNA, the CDR3 is TGTGCCACCATCGACAGGGGTGGAGAAAAACTGTTTTTT. Amino acids: CATIDRGGEKLFF.

The chain couples TRBV4-2 to TRBJ1-1, with unresolved D. Germline CDR1 LGHNA, CDR2 YNFKEQ. Trimming shortened V by 2 bases and J by 1 base, and 14 bases separated the two germline ends. The CDR3 runs 16 residues. The CDR3 reads CASSQNTPMGNTEAFF. In DNA form, the CDR3 reads TGTGCCAGCAGCCAAAATACCCCCATGGGGAACACTGAAGCTTTCTTT.

The chain recombines TRBV7-2 with TRBJ1-3; D unclear. V lost 2 bases and J lost 0, with 11 bases in between. CDR3 size: 16 residues. The germline V gene encodes CDR1 SGHTA and CDR2 FQGNSA. CDR3 in amino acids: CASSLRVPPSGNTIYF. Written as DNA, the CDR3 is TGTGCCAGCAGCTTACGGGTACCCCCCTCTGGAAACACCATATATTTT.

This clone was seen a few times. This sample includes further DNA sequences coding for the same CDR3. The rearrangement uses TRBV28 and TRBJ1-4; no clear D gene. V lost 2 bases and J lost 5, with 3 bases in between. This CDR3 is built from 12 residues. The germline V gene encodes CDR1 MDHEN and CDR2 SYDVKM. CDR3 DNA: TGTGCCAGCAGTTTAAGAAATGAAAAACTGTTTTTT. Translated, it gives CASSLRNEKLFF.